A single sample gave rise to the 12 T cell receptor beta chains below, sequenced in a study of CD8 T cells in ankylosing spondylitis (dated by TCRdb to 2016 to 2017). To prepare the library, 5' RACE was applied. Sequencing relied on an Illumina HiSeq 2500. Using fastp at Q25 and MiXCR, TCRdb reprocessed the public reads and kept productive beta chains. Here each entry gathers all rows of one CDR3 protein and keeps the most common genes and DNA. The sample has under 250,000 distinct CDR3 sequences on record, around a tenth of them singletons. The top ten clonotypes cover around 6.5% of the sample. Sequenced material: blood, either unsorted or a sorted T cell fraction (not recorded which). Receptors originate from a male donor with ankylosing spondylitis or in good health (not recorded which).

This clonotype has ten or more counts. The rearrangement uses TRBV27 and TRBJ1-2; 7 bases line up with TRBD1. CDR3 length equals 16 residues. Germline lookup yields CDR1 MNHEY and CDR2 SMNVEV (reference sequence). Trimming at V came to 5 bases and at J to 5 bases, leaving 14 bases not matched to a gene. CDR3 DNA: TGTGCCAGCAGTGCCACCGAGGGGGCCGCTAGGTATGGCTACACCTTC. It specifies CASSATEGAARYGYTF.

This clonotype was recorded at least ten times. The gene calls are TRBV12-3 or TRBV12-4 and TRBJ1-1; no clear D gene. V was clipped by 2 bases and J by 1 base, with 5 bases between them. The CDR3 length is 13 residues. Written as DNA, the CDR3 is TGTGCCAGCAGTTTATTTGGGAACACTGAAGCTTTCTTT. It codes for CASSLFGNTEAFF.

In this sample, this clonotype turned up a few times. The V gene is TRBV20-1, the J gene TRBJ2-3; 9 bases fit TRBD1. This CDR3 is built from 15 residues. The ends lost 6 bases at V and 1 base at J; junction bases unmatched: 8. Per the germline V gene, CDR1 is DFQATT and CDR2 is SNEGSKA (reference sequence). The CDR3 sequence is CSARTGVAGTDTQYF. In DNA form, the CDR3 reads TGCAGTGCCCGGACAGGGGTGGCGGGCACAGATACGCAGTATTTT.

This clonotype was detected many times. The V gene is TRBV20-1, the J gene TRBJ2-4, with TRBD2 as a possible D gene (6 bases). The V gene lost 1 base and the J gene lost 6 bases, with 10 bases spanning the gap. The V gene's germline CDR1 is DFQATT and CDR2 SNEGSKA (reference sequence). The CDR3 contains 13 residues. The CDR3 DNA reads TGCAGTGCTAGAGTAGCGGAACCAAACATTCAGTACTTC. Its protein is CSARVAEPNIQYF.

This clonotype was observed at least ten times. V is TRBV9 and J is TRBJ2-1; D remains unclear. This CDR3 is 15 amino acids long. Germline values: CDR1 SGDLS, CDR2 YYNGEE. V was shortened by 0 bases and J by 0 bases, with 7 bases between the two germline ends. The CDR3 nucleotides are TGTGCCAGCAGCGTAGGGTTGGGCTCCTACAATGAGCAGTTCTTC. This translates into CASSVGLGSYNEQFF.

This clonotype was found many times. CDR3 sequence reads: CSARDLRTTEQFF. The CDR3 bases are TGCAGTGCTAGAGATCTCCGGACTACGGAGCAGTTCTTC. The gene calls are TRBV20-1 and TRBJ2-1, with D perhaps matching TRBD2 (6 bases). V was trimmed by 0 bases and J by 10 bases, leaving 13 bases between them. Germline V gives CDR1 DFQATT, CDR2 SNEGSKA (reference sequence). CDR3 length: 13 residues.

The chain recombines TRBV14 with TRBJ2-5; D remains unclear. V lost 0 bases, J lost 5 bases, and 16 bases lay in between. CDR3 length equals 16 residues. CDR1 is SGHDN, CDR2 FVKESK, per germline. CDR3 amino acids: CASSQEPGPLTETQYF. CDR3 nucleotides: TGTGCCAGCAGCCAAGAACCCGGCCCCTTGACGGAGACCCAGTACTTC.

The table lists this clonotype with many counts. This sequence joins TRBV14 and TRBJ1-4; tentative D call: TRBD1 (5 bases). Germline V gene sequence: CDR1 SGHDN, CDR2 FVKESK. The CDR3 has 13 residues. Trimming removed 7 bases at V and 7 bases at J, with 13 bases between. CDR3: CASTSGLGEKLFF. The DNA for the CDR3 is TGTGCCAGCACCTCGGGGCTCGGTGAAAAACTGTTTTTT.

This clonotype was counted ten times or more. CDR3 region: CSLGIKGDSYEQYF. DNA of the CDR3: TGCAGTTTAGGGATAAAAGGGGACAGCTACGAGCAGTACTTC. V gene TRBV20-1 combines with J gene TRBJ2-7, with 7 bases identical to TRBD1. The V and J ends lost 8 bases and 3 bases, in that order; junction bases with no gene match: 13. Germline V lookup: CDR1 DFQATT, CDR2 SNEGSKA (reference sequence). CDR3 length: 14 amino acids.

This clonotype appeared a few times. The rearrangement uses TRBV7-6 and TRBJ2-2, with TRBD2 identical over 14 bases. Germline trimming cut 4 bases from V and 4 bases from J; bases unmatched to any gene: 8. From germline, CDR1 is SGHVS and CDR2 FNYEAQ. The CDR3 is 18 residues long. CDR3 nucleotide sequence: TGTGCCAGCAGCTCCCTTCGACTAGCGGGGGGGCCCACCGGGGAGCTGTTTTTT. This translates into CASSSLRLAGGPTGELFF.

This clonotype has ten or more counts. V is TRBV29-1 and J is TRBJ2-2; TRBD2 aligns across 8 bases. The CDR3 has 14 amino acids. The V gene end was trimmed by 6 bases and the J gene end by 4 bases; junction bases not matched to a gene: 7. From germline, CDR1 is SQVTM and CDR2 ANQGSEA. CDR3 sequence: CSVRAGVGTGELFF. In DNA form, the CDR3 reads TGCAGCGTACGAGCGGGAGTGGGCACCGGGGAGCTGTTTTTT.

This clonotype appeared many times. The CDR3 spells CASSIGGRNTGELFF. The CDR3 coding sequence is TGCGCCAGCAGCATTGGGGGACGGAACACCGGGGAGCTGTTTTTT. The J gene is TRBJ2-2, the V gene TRBV5-1; D tentatively reads TRBD1 or TRBD2 (5 bases each). This CDR3 spans 15 amino acids. In germline, CDR1 is SGHRS, CDR2 YFSETQ. V lost 4 bases to trimming and J lost 1 base, with 11 bases between them.